In this sample, the clone carrying this T cell receptor (beta chain) turned up a few times. Its antigen is still unknown. CDR3-region Arm-PCR and iRepertoire HTBI primers produced the TCR beta libraries. MiXCR, run by TCRdb on the multiplex PCR reads, gives a single entry per CDR3 protein. The table records 360,000 or so distinct CDR3 sequences, roughly 25% of them present only once. The germline V gene has CDR1 MNHNS and CDR2 SASEGT. The germline V and J ends were trimmed by 6 bases and 0 bases, with 12 bases remaining between them. The CDR3 runs to 14 residues. This specimen comes from a study of regulatory T cells in long-lasting Graves disease. Study information: Over-5-year antithyroid drug use with positive TSH receptor antibodies defined persistent Graves' disease in the study. Study results and caveats: TRBV28, TRBJ1-2 and TRBJ2-5 were segments that persistent disease favored. Fewer public clonotypes were shared by new patients (approximately 1,000) than by persistent patients (around 2,800).

Time point indicated: persistent/refractory GD, antithyroid drugs over 5 years with positive TRAb. PBMCs were the source of the RNA used for TCR sequencing. Investigators report Graves' disease was diagnosed under American Thyroid Association guidelines. Sequenced here: peripheral blood mononuclear cells (PBMCs), sampled when the disease was refractory, from a patient treated with antithyroid drugs. This TCR was sampled from a woman in her thirties or forties with Graves disease. This rearrangement joins TRBV6-1 to TRBJ2-7; D call uncertain. CDR3 region: CASRSGSSSYEQYF. CDR3 coding DNA: TGTGCCAGCAGGTCGGGCTCTAGCTCCTACGAGCAGTACTTC.